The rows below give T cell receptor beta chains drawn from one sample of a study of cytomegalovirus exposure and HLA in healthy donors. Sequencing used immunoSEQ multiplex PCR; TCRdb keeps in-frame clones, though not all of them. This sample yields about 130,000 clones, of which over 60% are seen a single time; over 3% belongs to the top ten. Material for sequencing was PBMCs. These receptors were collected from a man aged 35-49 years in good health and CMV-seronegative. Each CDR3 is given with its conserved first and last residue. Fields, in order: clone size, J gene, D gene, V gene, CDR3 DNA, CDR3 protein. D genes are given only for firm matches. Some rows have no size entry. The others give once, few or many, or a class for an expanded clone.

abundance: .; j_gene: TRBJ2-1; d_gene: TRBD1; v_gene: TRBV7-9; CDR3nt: TGTGCCAGCGTGACGGGACAGGTCTTTAGCTCCTACAATGAGCAGTTCTTC; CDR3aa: CASVTGQVFSSYNEQFF
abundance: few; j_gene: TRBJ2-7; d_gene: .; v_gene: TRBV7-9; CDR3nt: TGTGCCAGCAGCTTAGTGTCGGGAAGGTCCTACGAGCAGTACTTC; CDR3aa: CASSLVSGRSYEQYF
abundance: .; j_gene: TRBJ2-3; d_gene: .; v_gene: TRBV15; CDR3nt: TGTGCCACCAGCAGAGAGATCGGGGTGGGAGATACGCAGTATTTT; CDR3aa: CATSREIGVGDTQYF
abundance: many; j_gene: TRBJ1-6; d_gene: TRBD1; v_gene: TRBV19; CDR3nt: TGTGCCAGTAGTTGGGACAGGGGTGGTTCACCCCTCCACTTT; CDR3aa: CASSWDRGGSPLHF
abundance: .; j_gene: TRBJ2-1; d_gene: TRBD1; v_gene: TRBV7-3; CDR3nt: TGTGCCAGCAGCTTATTCGACAGGGATAGTGAGCAGTTCTTC; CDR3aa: CASSLFDRDSEQFF
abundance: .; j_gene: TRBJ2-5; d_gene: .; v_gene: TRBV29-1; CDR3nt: TGCAGCGTTGAACAGGTCCAAGAGACCCAGTACTTC; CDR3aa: CSVEQVQETQYF
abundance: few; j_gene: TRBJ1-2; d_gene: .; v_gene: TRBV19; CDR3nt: TGTGCCAGTAGTCCCTCGGGAGAGTCCCGGTATGGCTACACCTTC; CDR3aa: CASSPSGESRYGYTF
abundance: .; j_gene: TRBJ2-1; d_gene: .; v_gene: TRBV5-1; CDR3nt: TGCGCCAGCAGCGGCCAGGGTGAGCAGTTCTTC; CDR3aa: CASSGQGEQFF
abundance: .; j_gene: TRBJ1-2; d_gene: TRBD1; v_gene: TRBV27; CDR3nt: TGTGCCAGCAGTTTGGGACAGAACTATGGCTACACCTTC; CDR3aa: CASSLGQNYGYTF
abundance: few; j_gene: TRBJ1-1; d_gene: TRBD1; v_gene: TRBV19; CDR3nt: TGTGCCAGTAGTATAGACGGGCCCCGACAGGGGGCCGGTCACACTGAAGCTTTCTTT; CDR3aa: CASSIDGPRQGAGHTEAFF
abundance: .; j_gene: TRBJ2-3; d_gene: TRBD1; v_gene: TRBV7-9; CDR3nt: TGTGCCAGCAGCTTTGTACAGGGGACAGATACGCAGTATTTT; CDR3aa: CASSFVQGTDTQYF
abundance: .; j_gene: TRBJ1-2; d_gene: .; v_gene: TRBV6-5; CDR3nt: TGTGCCAGCAGTTACGGTCAGGGATATGGTGGCTACACCTTC; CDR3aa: CASSYGQGYGGYTF
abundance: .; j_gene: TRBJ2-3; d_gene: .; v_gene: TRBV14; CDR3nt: TGTGCCAGCAGCTTGTTGACTAGAAGTACAGATACGCAGTATTTT; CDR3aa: CASSLLTRSTDTQYF
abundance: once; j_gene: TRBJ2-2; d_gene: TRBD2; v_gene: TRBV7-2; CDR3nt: TGTGCCAGCAGGTCGACTAGCGGGACGAACACCGGGGAGCTGTTTTTT; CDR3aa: CASRSTSGTNTGELFF
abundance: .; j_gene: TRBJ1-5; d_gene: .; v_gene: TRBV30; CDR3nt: TGTGCCTGGAGTGCCCCCCGAGGTGGAGACCAGAATCAGCCCCAGCATTTT; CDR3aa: CAWSAPRGGDQNQPQHF
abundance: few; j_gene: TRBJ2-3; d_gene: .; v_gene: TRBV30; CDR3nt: TGTGCCTGGACGGAGCGGACCACAGATACGCAGTATTTT; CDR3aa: CAWTERTTDTQYF
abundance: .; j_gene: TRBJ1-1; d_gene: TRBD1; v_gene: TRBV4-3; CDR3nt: TGCGCCAGCAGCCAAGGCATCGGACAGGGTCCTAACACTGAAGCTTTCTTT; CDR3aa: CASSQGIGQGPNTEAFF
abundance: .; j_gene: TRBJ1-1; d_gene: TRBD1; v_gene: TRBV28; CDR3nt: TGTGCCAGCAGGACGGAACGCTCGACAGGGAGAACTGAAGCTTTCTTT; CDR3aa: CASRTERSTGRTEAFF
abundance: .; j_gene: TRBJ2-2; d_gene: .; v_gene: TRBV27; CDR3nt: TGTGCCAGCAGTACAGCGAACACCGGGGAGCTGTTTTTT; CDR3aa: CASSTANTGELFF
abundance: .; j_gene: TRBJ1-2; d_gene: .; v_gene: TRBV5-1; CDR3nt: TGCGCCAGCAGCTTGATAGAAGGGGATGGCTACACCTTC; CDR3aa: CASSLIEGDGYTF
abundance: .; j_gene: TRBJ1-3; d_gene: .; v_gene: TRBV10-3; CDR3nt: TGTGCCATCAGTGAAAGCAGGGGAGAAAACACCATATATTTT; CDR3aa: CAISESRGENTIYF
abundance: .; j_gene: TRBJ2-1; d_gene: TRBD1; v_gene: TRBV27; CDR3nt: TGTGCCAGCAGTCGGCCCGGGACAGGGGCCCACAATGAGCAGTTCTTC; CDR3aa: CASSRPGTGAHNEQFF
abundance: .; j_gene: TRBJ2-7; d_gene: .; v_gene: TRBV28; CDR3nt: TGTGCCAGCAGCCAGGTTGATGAGCAGTACTTC; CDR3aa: CASSQVDEQYF
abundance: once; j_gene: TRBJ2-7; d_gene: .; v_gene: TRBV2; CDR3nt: TGTGCCAGCAGTGAAGAGCGGTTGGGCTACGAGCAGTACTTC; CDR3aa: CASSEERLGYEQYF
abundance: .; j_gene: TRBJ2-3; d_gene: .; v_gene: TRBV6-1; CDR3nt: TGTGCCAGCAGTGGACACAGAGACCTTACAGATACGCAGTATTTT; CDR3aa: CASSGHRDLTDTQYF